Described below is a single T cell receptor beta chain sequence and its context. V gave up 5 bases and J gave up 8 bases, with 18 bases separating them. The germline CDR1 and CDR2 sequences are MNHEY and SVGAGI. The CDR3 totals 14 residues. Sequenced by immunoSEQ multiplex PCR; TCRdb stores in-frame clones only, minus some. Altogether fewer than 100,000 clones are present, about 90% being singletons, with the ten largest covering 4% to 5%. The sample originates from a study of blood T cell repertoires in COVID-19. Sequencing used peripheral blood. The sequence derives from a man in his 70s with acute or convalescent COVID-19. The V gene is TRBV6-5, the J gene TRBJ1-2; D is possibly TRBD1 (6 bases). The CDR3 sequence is CASSPPSGTFGYTF. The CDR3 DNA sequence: TGTGCCAGCAGTCCGCCTTCTGGGACATTCGGCTACACCTTC.